A single sample gave rise to the 18 T cell receptor beta chains below, sequenced in a study of T cell changes during pregnancy in multiple sclerosis. This table comes from immunoSEQ multiplex PCR, and its TCRdb copy is limited to in-frame clones, with some not included. The sample consists of about 40,000 clones, around 90% of them appearing once. The specimen comprised CD8+ T cells from peripheral blood mononuclear cells, sampled in the first trimester of pregnancy. The receptors derive from a female donor with multiple sclerosis, enrolled in a pregnancy study.

J is TRBJ2-3 and V is TRBV6-5, with D unresolved. Trimming removed 2 bases at V and 6 bases at J, with 3 bases between. The CDR3 runs 11 residues. Per germline, CDR1 MNHEY and CDR2 SVGAGI. The CDR3 sequence is CASSYADTQYF. The CDR3 DNA reads as TGTGCCAGCAGTTACGCGGATACGCAGTATTTT.

The chain uses TRBV19 and TRBJ2-7, with D unresolved. Trimming took 3 bases from V and 1 from J, leaving 4 bases between them. This CDR3 region has 12 residues. The germline V gene encodes CDR1 LNHDA and CDR2 SQIVND (reference sequence). CDR3 bases: TGTGCCAGTAGTATCGGTTCCTACGAGCAGTACTTC. Protein product: CASSIGSYEQYF. Full variable domain (missing parts from reference TRBV19 and TRBJ2-7): DGGITQSPKYLFRKEGQNVTLSCEQNLNHDAMYWYRQDPGQGLRLIYYSQIVNDFQKGDIAEGYSVSREKKESFPLTVTSAQKNPTAFYLCASSIGSYEQYFGPGTRLTVT.

The chain couples TRBV27 to TRBJ1-4; D may be TRBD1 (6 bases). Germline lookup yields CDR1 MNHEY and CDR2 SMNVEV (reference sequence). V gave up 5 bases and J gave up 4 bases, with 17 bases separating them. This CDR3 is built from 16 residues. CDR3 sequence: CASSPQGTHDNEKLFF. The DNA of the CDR3 is TGTGCCAGCAGTCCCCAGGGGACCCACGATAATGAAAAACTGTTTTTT.

This clone was found many times. The V call is TRBV6-4, the J call TRBJ2-2, with D perhaps TRBD1 (6 bases). V gave up 0 bases and J gave up 4 bases, with 6 bases separating them. This CDR3 comprises 14 residues. Per germline, CDR1 MRHNA and CDR2 SNTAGT. CDR3 in amino acids: CASSDSGGTGELFF. The CDR3 DNA follows: TGTGCCAGCAGTGACTCAGGGGGCACCGGGGAGCTGTTTTTT.

This sequence joins TRBV7-8 and TRBJ2-5; a weak D match, TRBD2 (6 bases). V lost 1 base and J lost 7, with 19 bases in between. The V gene's germline CDR1 is SGHVS and CDR2 FQNEAQ. This CDR3 spans 16 amino acids. CDR3 sequence (DNA): TGTGCCAGCAGCTTAGATTCCAGCCGGGGGATTGGGACCCAGTACTTC. As protein: CASSLDSSRGIGTQYF.

This rearrangement joins TRBV6-4 to TRBJ2-1; 9 bases are a match to TRBD2. The CDR3 totals 14 residues. The junction had 0 bases not matched to a gene; V was cut back by 0 bases and J by 6 bases. Germline CDR1 reads MRHNA; CDR2 reads SNTAGT. In DNA, the CDR3 is TGTGCCAGCAGTGACTCTAGCGGGGGCAATGAGCAGTTCTTC. Translating it yields CASSDSSGGNEQFF.

The chain combines TRBV21-1 with TRBJ1-2. TRBV21-1 is labeled a pseudogene. This CDR3 region has 15 residues. CDR3 DNA: TGTGCCAGCAGCGCTAACGGGGGTTGGTGGTATGGCTACACCTTC. Its translation: CASSANGGWWYGYTF.

The rearrangement links TRBV27 to TRBJ1-4, with TRBD1 identical over 8 bases. The CDR3 consists of 15 residues. Unmatched junction bases numbered 5, after V lost 4 bases and J lost 4 bases. The V gene's germline CDR1 is MNHEY and CDR2 SMNVEV (reference sequence). The CDR3 region has the DNA TGTGCCAGCAGTTCGGACAGGGACGGTAATGAAAAACTGTTTTTT. This codes for CASSSDRDGNEKLFF.

This rearrangement joins TRBV11-2 to TRBJ2-7; no clear D gene. Per the germline V gene, CDR1 is SGHAT and CDR2 is FQNNGV. V lost 5 bases, J lost 2 bases, and 13 bases lay in between. The CDR3 contains 14 residues. Here the CDR3 reads CASSPLGTAYEQYF. CDR3 nucleotides: TGTGCCAGCAGCCCCCTCGGAACAGCCTACGAGCAGTACTTC.

CDR3 sequence: CASSVSGSKDSPLHF. As DNA, the CDR3 is TGTGCCAGCAGCGTCTCAGGGTCTAAGGATTCACCCCTCCACTTT. The rearrangement uses TRBV9 and TRBJ1-6; D is possibly TRBD1 (5 bases). This CDR3 has 15 amino acids. Germline V gene lookup returns CDR1 SGDLS and CDR2 YYNGEE. Trimming pared 2 bases from V and 8 bases from J, leaving 14 bases between. Full variable domain (missing parts from reference TRBV9 and TRBJ1-6): DSGVTQTPKHLITATGQRVTLRCSPRSGDLSVYWYQQSLDQGLQFLIQYYNGEERAKGNILERFSAQQFPDLHSELNLSSLELGDSALYFCASSVSGSKDSPLHFGNGTRLTVT.

This clone was detected a few times. CDR3 coding DNA: TGCAGCGTTGCGCGGGGTGGAACTGAAGCTTTCTTT. This gives the protein CSVARGGTEAFF. This chain joins TRBV29-1 and TRBJ1-1; D remains unclear. Trimming removed 4 bases from V and 5 bases from J, with 11 bases in between. Germline V gene data show CDR1 as SQVTM and CDR2 as ANQGSEA. The CDR3 is 12 residues long.

The chain links TRBV27 to TRBJ2-7; possible D gene TRBD1, 6 bases. The CDR3 extends over 13 amino acids. Germline CDR1 is MNHEY and CDR2 is SMNVEV (reference sequence). V was shortened by 5 bases and J by 5 bases, with 13 bases between the two germline ends. The CDR3 DNA is TGTGCCAGCAGTCTCCAGGGACAAGACGAGCAGTACTTC. It codes for CASSLQGQDEQYF.

The chain recombines TRBV13 with TRBJ2-7; TRBD2 matches 10 bases. The CDR3 totals 15 residues. The ends lost 5 bases at V and 3 bases at J; junction bases unmatched: 7. Germline V lookup: CDR1 PRHDT, CDR2 FYEKMQ (reference sequence). The CDR3 here is CASSPSGLANYEQYF. CDR3 bases: TGTGCCAGCAGCCCCTCGGGACTAGCGAACTACGAGCAGTACTTC.

The chain couples TRBV19 to TRBJ1-5; D call uncertain. CDR1 is LNHDA and CDR2 is SQIVND in the germline V gene (reference sequence). The V end lost 3 bases, the J end lost 3 bases, and 9 bases lay between the germline ends. This CDR3 has 14 residues. DNA for the CDR3: TGTGCCAGTAGTATCTACGGGGTCAATCAGCCCCAGCATTTT. It specifies CASSIYGVNQPQHF.

The gene calls are TRBV25-1 and TRBJ2-2; no reliable D call. Trimming stripped 1 base from V and 6 bases from J, with 9 bases between. This CDR3 has 14 residues. CDR1 and CDR2 from the germline V gene are MGHDK and SYGVNS. The DNA for the CDR3 is TGTGCCAGCAGTGAATCCGGGTGGTCCGGGGAGCTGTTTTTT. Encoded protein: CASSESGWSGELFF. Full variable domain (remainder filled in from reference TRBV25-1 and TRBJ2-2): EADIYQTPRYLVIGTGKKITLECSQTMGHDKMYWYQQDPGMELHLIHYSYGVNSTEKGDLSSESTVSRIRTEHFPLTLESARPSHTSQYLCASSESGWSGELFFGEGSRLTVL.

The gene calls are TRBV27 and TRBJ2-2; TRBD2 is a possible D gene (6 bases). The CDR3 loop spans 15 amino acids. Germline CDR1 MNHEY, CDR2 SMNVEV (reference sequence). The V end was cut by 6 bases, the J end by 7 bases, with 18 bases between. Here the CDR3 reads CASSPGGAGNGELFF. DNA of the CDR3: TGTGCCAGCAGCCCCGGGGGTGCGGGGAACGGGGAGCTGTTTTTT.

The chain is built from TRBV7-9 and TRBJ1-2; D unresolved. Germline V lookup: CDR1 SEHNR, CDR2 FQNEAQ (reference sequence). Trimming left V 1 base short and J 3 bases short, with 6 bases between. This CDR3 has 13 amino acids. CDR3 residues: CASSLGGHYGYTF. DNA for the CDR3: TGTGCCAGCAGCTTAGGCGGCCACTATGGCTACACCTTC.

The CDR3 DNA follows: TGCGCCAGCAGCTTGGACTTTGACACCCCGAACACCGGGGAGCTGTTTTTT. This gives the protein CASSLDFDTPNTGELFF. The chain has TRBV5-1 and TRBJ2-2; no definite D call. Germline V CDR1 and CDR2: SGHRS, YFSETQ. The CDR3 spans 17 residues. Trimming shortened V by 0 bases and J by 0 bases, and 12 bases separated the two germline ends. Using reference TRBV5-1 and TRBJ2-2 for the parts outside the CDR3, the full variable domain is KAGVTQTPRYLIKTRGQQVTLSCSPISGHRSVSWYQQTPGQGLQFLFEYFSETQRNKGNFPGRFSGRQFSNSRSEMNVSTLELGDSALYLCASSLDFDTPNTGELFFGEGSRLTVL.